This TCR beta chain appears in the sequencing data of a study of blood T cell repertoires in COVID-19. On the study more broadly: T cells, B-cell-depleted T cells, or PBMCs supplied cDNA or gDNA.

Generated by immunoSEQ multiplex PCR, the TCRdb table keeps only in-frame clones and is missing some. This sample yields fewer than 200,000 clones, of which around 74% are seen a single time; about 3% belongs to the top ten. The CDR3 extends over 14 amino acids. Unmatched junction bases numbered 5, after V lost 5 bases and J lost 6 bases. Germline CDR1 ENHRY, CDR2 SYGVKD. The chain joins TRBV10-3 to TRBJ2-1, with 9 bases aligning to TRBD1. Sequenced input: peripheral blood. The source is a man aged 70 or older with acute or convalescent COVID-19. CDR3 sequence reads: CAISMDRGRNEQFF. In DNA form, the CDR3 reads TGTGCCATCAGTATGGACAGGGGACGCAATGAGCAGTTCTTC.